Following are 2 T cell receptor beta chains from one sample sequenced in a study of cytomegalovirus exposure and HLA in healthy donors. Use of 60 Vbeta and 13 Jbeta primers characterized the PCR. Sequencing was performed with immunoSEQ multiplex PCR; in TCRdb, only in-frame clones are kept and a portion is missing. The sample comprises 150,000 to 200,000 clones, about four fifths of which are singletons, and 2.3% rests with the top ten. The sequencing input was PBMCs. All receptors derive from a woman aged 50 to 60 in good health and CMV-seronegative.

Written as DNA, the CDR3 is TGTGCCAGCAGTCGGGCGGCGGGGTCCCCAGATACGCAGTATTTT. Residues: CASSRAAGSPDTQYF. The chain links TRBV11-2 to TRBJ2-3; D might be TRBD2 (6 bases). Trimming stripped 6 bases from V and 4 bases from J, with 17 bases between. Germline V gives CDR1 SGHAT, CDR2 FQNNGV. This CDR3 region has 15 residues.

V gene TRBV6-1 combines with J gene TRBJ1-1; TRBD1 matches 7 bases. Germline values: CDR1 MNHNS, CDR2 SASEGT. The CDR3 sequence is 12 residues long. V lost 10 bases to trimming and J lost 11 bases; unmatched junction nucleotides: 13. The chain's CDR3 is CAIKRQGRTAFF. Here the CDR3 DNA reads TGTGCCATCAAACGACAGGGAAGGACCGCTTTCTTT.